The entry that follows covers one TCR beta chain sequence. The data are from a study of blood T cell repertoires in COVID-19. Study as a whole: T cells, B-cell-depleted T cells, or PBMCs provided the cDNA or gDNA that served as material.

Cohorts were based on clinical histories the participants reported. Before being deemed recovered, Cohort 3 donors had two negative PCRs, clearance, or symptom resolution. Germline lookup yields CDR1 SGHVS and CDR2 FQNEAQ. Germline trimming cut 5 bases from V and 9 bases from J; bases unmatched to any gene: 20. The CDR3 spans 18 residues. Authors' processing steps: How many nucleated cells were present was estimated from reference gene primer amplification. Sequencing was performed with immunoSEQ multiplex PCR; in TCRdb, only in-frame clones are kept and a portion is missing. The V and J calls and clone size come from that table; D and trimming were worked out from the DNA. In the table there are around 330,000 clones, approximately 88% of which are singletons.

The receptor's source is a young woman who had recovered from COVID-19. Sequencing was carried out using PBMCs or T cells enriched from blood (not recorded which). V gene TRBV7-8 combines with J gene TRBJ2-1, with 9 nucleotides matching TRBD2. CDR3 residues: CASSQSAGPREGRIEQFF. CDR3 nucleotide sequence: TGTGCCAGCAGCCAATCGGCGGGTCCGCGGGAGGGCCGCATTGAGCAGTTCTTC. Supplemented by reference TRBV7-8 and TRBJ2-1, the full variable domain reads GAGVSQSPRYKVAKRGQDVALRCDPISGHVSLFWYQQALGQGPEFLTYFQNEAQLDKSGLPSDRFFAERPEGSVSTLKIQRTQQEDSAVYLCASSQSAGPREGRIEQFFGPGTRLTVL.